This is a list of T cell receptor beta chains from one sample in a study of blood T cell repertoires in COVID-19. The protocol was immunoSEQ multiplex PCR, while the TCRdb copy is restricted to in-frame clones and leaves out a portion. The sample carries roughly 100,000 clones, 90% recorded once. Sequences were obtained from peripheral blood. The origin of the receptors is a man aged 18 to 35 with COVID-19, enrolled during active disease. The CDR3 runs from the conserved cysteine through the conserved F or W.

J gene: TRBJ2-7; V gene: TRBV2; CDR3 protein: CASSTGQGYEQYF
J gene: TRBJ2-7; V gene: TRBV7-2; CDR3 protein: CASSPQTGFYEQYF
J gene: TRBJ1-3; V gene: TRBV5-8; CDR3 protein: CASSFGSSGNTIYF
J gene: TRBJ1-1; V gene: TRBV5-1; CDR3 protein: CASAGTTGGTTEAFF
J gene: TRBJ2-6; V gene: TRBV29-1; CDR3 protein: CSVRGSGANVLTF
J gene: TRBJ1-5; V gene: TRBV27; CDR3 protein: CASRSLRGINQPQHF
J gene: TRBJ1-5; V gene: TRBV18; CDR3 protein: CASSPTTGKPQHF
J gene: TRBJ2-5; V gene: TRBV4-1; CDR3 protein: CASSQGWVSEGETQYF
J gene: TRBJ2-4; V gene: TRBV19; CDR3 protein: CASSMWPSGSRGTKNIQYF
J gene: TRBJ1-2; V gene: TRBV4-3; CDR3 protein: CASSQDLPGEGVIRGYTF
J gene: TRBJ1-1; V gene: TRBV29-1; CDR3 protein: CSVNREGAFF
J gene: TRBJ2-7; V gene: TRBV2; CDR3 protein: CAISGTSGIYEQYF
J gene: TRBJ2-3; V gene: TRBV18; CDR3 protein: CASSPSGRALDTQYF
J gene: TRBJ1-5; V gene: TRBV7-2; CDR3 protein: CASSFGTGTNQPQHF
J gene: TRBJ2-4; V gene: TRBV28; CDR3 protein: CASSLPGTSEIQYF
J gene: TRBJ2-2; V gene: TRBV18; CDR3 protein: CASSPSQPGQGALQDSTGELFF
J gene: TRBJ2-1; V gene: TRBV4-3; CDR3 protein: CASSQDRRQRQFF
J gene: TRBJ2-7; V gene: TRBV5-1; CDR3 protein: CASSVTSSYEQYF
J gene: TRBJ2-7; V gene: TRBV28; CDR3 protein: CASSDPGLAAYEQYF
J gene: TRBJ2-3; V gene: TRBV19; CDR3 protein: CASSSTDRGLSRTSQEGTDTQYF
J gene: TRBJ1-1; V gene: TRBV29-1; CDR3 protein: CSVGTDTEAFF
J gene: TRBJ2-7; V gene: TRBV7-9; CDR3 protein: CASSLPGQGYEQYF
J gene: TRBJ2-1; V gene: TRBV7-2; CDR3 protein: CASSFTGTTANEQFF
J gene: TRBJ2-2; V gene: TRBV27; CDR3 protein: CASRLGPITGELFF